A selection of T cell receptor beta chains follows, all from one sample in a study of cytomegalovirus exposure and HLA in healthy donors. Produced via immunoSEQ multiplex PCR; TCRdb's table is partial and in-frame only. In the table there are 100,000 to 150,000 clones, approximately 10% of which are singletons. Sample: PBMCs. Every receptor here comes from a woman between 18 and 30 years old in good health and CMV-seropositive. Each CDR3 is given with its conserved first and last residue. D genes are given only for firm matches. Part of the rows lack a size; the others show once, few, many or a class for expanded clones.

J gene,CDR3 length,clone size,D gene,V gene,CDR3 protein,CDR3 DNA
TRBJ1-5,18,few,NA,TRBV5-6,CASSLGDGTTGDNQPQHF,TGTGCCAGCAGCTTGGGGGATGGCACTACGGGGGACAATCAGCCCCAGCATTTT
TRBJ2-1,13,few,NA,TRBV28,CASSQTGYNEQFF,TGTGCCAGCAGCCAAACAGGGTACAATGAGCAGTTCTTC
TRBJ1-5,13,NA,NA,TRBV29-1,CSVGRDSNQPQHF,TGCAGCGTTGGGAGGGATAGCAATCAGCCCCAGCATTTT
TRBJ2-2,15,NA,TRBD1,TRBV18,CASSPGQSLTGELFF,TGTGCCAGCTCACCGGGACAGTCCCTCACCGGGGAGCTGTTTTTT
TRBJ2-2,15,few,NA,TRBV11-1,CASSSIRGNTGELFF,TGTGCCAGCAGCTCTATACGGGGTAACACCGGGGAGCTGTTTTTT
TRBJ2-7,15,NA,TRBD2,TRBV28,CASRTGLANSYEQYF,TGTGCCAGCAGGACGGGACTAGCGAACTCCTACGAGCAGTACTTC
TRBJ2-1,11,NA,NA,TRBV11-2,CASSFGYEQFF,TGTGCCAGCAGCTTTGGCTATGAGCAGTTCTTC
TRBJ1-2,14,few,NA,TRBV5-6,CASSFPGTNYGYTF,TGTGCCAGCAGCTTCCCGGGAACTAACTATGGCTACACCTTC
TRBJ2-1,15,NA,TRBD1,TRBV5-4,CASSLAGTGLNEQFF,TGTGCCAGCAGCTTGGCCGGGACAGGGCTCAATGAGCAGTTCTTC
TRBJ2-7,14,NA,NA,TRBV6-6,CASKVGANSYEQYF,TGTGCCAGCAAGGTGGGAGCCAATTCCTACGAGCAGTACTTC
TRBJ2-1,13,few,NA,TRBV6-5,CASSYSNSREQFF,TGTGCCAGCAGTTACTCGAACTCCAGGGAACAGTTCTTC
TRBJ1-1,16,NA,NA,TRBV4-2,CASSQRGQDLNTEAFF,TGTGCCAGCAGCCAAAGAGGGCAGGACTTGAACACTGAAGCTTTCTTT
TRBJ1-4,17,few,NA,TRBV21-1,CASSAPGSGLVLEKLFF,TGTGCCAGCAGCGCCCCAGGGTCGGGTTTGGTGTTGGAAAAACTGTTTTTT
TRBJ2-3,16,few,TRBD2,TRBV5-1,CASTGLAGGPTDTQYF,TGCGCCAGCACGGGACTAGCGGGAGGTCCCACAGATACGCAGTATTTT
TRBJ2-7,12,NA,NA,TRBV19,CASSIDSYEQYF,TGTGCCAGTAGTATAGACAGCTACGAGCAGTACTTC
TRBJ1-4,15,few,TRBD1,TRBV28,CASSTGGDTLGKLFF,TGTGCCAGCAGTACAGGGGGAGATACATTGGGGAAACTGTTTTTT
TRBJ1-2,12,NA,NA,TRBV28,CASRTGDYGYTF,TGTGCCAGCAGGACAGGAGACTATGGCTACACCTTC
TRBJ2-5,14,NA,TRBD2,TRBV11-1,CASSSRMREETQYF,TGTGCCAGCAGCTCGAGAATGCGGGAGGAGACCCAGTACTTC
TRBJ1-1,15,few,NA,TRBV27,CASSPKEDWGTEAFF,TGTGCCAGCAGTCCCAAGGAGGACTGGGGCACTGAAGCTTTCTTT
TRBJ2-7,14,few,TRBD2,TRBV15,CATSVREGAREQYF,TGTGCCACCAGCGTGCGGGAGGGGGCGCGCGAGCAGTACTTC
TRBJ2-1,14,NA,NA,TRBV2,CASSDTETYNEQFF,TGTGCCAGCAGTGATACAGAGACGTACAATGAGCAGTTCTTC
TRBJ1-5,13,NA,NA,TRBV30,CAWSTGAAGPQHF,TGTGCCTGGTCGACAGGAGCCGCAGGGCCCCAGCATTTT
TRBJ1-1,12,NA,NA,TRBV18,CASSPDVDWAFF,TGTGCCAGCTCACCTGACGTGGACTGGGCTTTCTTT